The subject of this entry is one TCR beta chain. Its antigen is currently unknown. The CDR3 spans 13 residues. The V end lost 10 bases, the J end lost 3 bases, and 13 bases lay between the germline ends. The sample comes from a study of T cells in Graves' hyperthyroidism and ophthalmopathy. Amplified TCR beta CDR3 regions derived from RNA transcripts. Researchers ran a first-round RT-PCR on the TCR CDR3 using the HTBI primer set. TCRdb called the multiplex PCR reads again in MiXCR, with one record for every CDR3 protein. Among over 250,000 distinct CDR3 sequences listed, 25% to 30% were seen once. Points from the study as a whole: Through a model of 13 V-J features, ophthalmopathy was separated from stable hyperthyroidism. Blood held most thyroid clonotypes expanded above 0.001 frequency.

The sequenced material came from blood. This rearrangement joins TRBV12-3 or TRBV12-4 to TRBJ1-5; D gene unclear. This clonotype was sampled from a man between 35 and 55 years old with Graves' hyperthyroidism that later progressed to Graves' ophthalmopathy. The chain's CDR3 is CAIQDGYNQPQHF. In DNA, the CDR3 is TGTGCCATCCAGGACGGATACAATCAGCCCCAGCATTTT.